These 4 T cell receptor beta chains were sequenced from one sample in a study of blood T cell repertoires in COVID-19. This table comes from immunoSEQ multiplex PCR, and its TCRdb copy is limited to in-frame clones, with some not included. This table holds roughly 49,000 clones, roughly 84% found once. The sequenced material came from peripheral blood. These receptors all stem from a middle-aged man with acute or convalescent COVID-19.

The gene calls are TRBV28 and TRBJ2-1, with D tentatively TRBD2 (5 bases). The V gene lost 4 bases and the J gene lost 9 bases, with 10 bases spanning the gap. This CDR3 contains 12 residues. From germline, CDR1 is MDHEN and CDR2 SYDVKM. This CDR3 is CASSSRTSEQFF. The CDR3 DNA reads TGTGCCAGCAGTTCCCGGACTTCTGAGCAGTTCTTC.

The rearrangement links TRBV30 to TRBJ2-3; 10 bases fit TRBD2. CDR1 and CDR2 (germline): GTSNPN, SVGIG (reference sequence). The CDR3 runs 17 residues. V shed 2 bases and J 8 bases; nucleotides not matched to a gene: 16. The CDR3 DNA follows: TGTGCCTGGAGTCCCCGGACTAGCGGCTACCGCGTGGCTACGCAGTATTTT. It yields the protein CAWSPRTSGYRVATQYF.

The chain carries TRBV9 and TRBJ2-7, with D hard to call. The CDR3 is made up of 12 amino acids. Looked up from germline, CDR1 is SGDLS and CDR2 is YYNGEE. Trimming removed 0 bases from V and 3 bases from J, with 4 bases in between. The CDR3 sequence: CASSVDFYEQYF. For the CDR3, the DNA is TGTGCCAGCAGCGTAGACTTCTACGAGCAGTACTTC.

The rearrangement links TRBV2 to TRBJ1-5; TRBD1 matches at 7 bases. This CDR3 region has 15 residues. Germline V gene data show CDR1 as SNHLY and CDR2 as FYNNEI. J lost 0 bases, V lost 7 bases, and 6 bases had no gene match. This chain's CDR3 is CASTGQDNSNQPQHF. The CDR3 nucleotides are TGTGCCAGCACAGGACAGGACAATAGCAATCAGCCCCAGCATTTT.